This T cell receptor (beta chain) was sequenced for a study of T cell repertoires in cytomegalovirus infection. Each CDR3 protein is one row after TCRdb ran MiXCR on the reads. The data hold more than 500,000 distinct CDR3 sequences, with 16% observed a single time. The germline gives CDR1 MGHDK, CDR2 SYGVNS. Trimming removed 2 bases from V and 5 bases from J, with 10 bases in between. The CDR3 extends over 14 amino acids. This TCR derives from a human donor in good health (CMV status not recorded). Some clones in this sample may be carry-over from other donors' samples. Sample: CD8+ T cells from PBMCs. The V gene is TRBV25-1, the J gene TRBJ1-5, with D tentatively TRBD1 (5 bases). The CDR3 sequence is CASSEARGDQPQHF. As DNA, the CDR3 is TGTGCCAGCAGTGAAGCCCGGGGCGATCAGCCCCAGCATTTT.